This T cell receptor (beta chain) is drawn from a study of shared clonotypes between healthy human individuals. V was pared by 6 bases and J by 1 base, with 10 bases between. The germline V gene encodes CDR1 MNHNS and CDR2 SASEGT. The CDR3 contains 14 residues. With regard to this clone: Its antigen is as yet unknown.

Here immunoSEQ multiplex PCR was the method, and the copy in TCRdb shows in-frame clones only, minus some. This table has roughly 490,000 clones, around 80% appearing once. General study points: Among donors, the sharing of clonotypes was expected to be influenced by sequencing depth.

The V call is TRBV6-1, the J call TRBJ1-5, with D possibly being TRBD1 (5 bases). The sample comprised PBMCs. The origin of this receptor is a middle-aged woman in good health. Some clones in this sample may be carry-over from other donors' samples. CDR3 amino acids: CASRGPGSNQPQHF. For the CDR3, the DNA is TGTGCCAGCAGAGGGCCAGGGAGCAATCAGCCCCAGCATTTT.